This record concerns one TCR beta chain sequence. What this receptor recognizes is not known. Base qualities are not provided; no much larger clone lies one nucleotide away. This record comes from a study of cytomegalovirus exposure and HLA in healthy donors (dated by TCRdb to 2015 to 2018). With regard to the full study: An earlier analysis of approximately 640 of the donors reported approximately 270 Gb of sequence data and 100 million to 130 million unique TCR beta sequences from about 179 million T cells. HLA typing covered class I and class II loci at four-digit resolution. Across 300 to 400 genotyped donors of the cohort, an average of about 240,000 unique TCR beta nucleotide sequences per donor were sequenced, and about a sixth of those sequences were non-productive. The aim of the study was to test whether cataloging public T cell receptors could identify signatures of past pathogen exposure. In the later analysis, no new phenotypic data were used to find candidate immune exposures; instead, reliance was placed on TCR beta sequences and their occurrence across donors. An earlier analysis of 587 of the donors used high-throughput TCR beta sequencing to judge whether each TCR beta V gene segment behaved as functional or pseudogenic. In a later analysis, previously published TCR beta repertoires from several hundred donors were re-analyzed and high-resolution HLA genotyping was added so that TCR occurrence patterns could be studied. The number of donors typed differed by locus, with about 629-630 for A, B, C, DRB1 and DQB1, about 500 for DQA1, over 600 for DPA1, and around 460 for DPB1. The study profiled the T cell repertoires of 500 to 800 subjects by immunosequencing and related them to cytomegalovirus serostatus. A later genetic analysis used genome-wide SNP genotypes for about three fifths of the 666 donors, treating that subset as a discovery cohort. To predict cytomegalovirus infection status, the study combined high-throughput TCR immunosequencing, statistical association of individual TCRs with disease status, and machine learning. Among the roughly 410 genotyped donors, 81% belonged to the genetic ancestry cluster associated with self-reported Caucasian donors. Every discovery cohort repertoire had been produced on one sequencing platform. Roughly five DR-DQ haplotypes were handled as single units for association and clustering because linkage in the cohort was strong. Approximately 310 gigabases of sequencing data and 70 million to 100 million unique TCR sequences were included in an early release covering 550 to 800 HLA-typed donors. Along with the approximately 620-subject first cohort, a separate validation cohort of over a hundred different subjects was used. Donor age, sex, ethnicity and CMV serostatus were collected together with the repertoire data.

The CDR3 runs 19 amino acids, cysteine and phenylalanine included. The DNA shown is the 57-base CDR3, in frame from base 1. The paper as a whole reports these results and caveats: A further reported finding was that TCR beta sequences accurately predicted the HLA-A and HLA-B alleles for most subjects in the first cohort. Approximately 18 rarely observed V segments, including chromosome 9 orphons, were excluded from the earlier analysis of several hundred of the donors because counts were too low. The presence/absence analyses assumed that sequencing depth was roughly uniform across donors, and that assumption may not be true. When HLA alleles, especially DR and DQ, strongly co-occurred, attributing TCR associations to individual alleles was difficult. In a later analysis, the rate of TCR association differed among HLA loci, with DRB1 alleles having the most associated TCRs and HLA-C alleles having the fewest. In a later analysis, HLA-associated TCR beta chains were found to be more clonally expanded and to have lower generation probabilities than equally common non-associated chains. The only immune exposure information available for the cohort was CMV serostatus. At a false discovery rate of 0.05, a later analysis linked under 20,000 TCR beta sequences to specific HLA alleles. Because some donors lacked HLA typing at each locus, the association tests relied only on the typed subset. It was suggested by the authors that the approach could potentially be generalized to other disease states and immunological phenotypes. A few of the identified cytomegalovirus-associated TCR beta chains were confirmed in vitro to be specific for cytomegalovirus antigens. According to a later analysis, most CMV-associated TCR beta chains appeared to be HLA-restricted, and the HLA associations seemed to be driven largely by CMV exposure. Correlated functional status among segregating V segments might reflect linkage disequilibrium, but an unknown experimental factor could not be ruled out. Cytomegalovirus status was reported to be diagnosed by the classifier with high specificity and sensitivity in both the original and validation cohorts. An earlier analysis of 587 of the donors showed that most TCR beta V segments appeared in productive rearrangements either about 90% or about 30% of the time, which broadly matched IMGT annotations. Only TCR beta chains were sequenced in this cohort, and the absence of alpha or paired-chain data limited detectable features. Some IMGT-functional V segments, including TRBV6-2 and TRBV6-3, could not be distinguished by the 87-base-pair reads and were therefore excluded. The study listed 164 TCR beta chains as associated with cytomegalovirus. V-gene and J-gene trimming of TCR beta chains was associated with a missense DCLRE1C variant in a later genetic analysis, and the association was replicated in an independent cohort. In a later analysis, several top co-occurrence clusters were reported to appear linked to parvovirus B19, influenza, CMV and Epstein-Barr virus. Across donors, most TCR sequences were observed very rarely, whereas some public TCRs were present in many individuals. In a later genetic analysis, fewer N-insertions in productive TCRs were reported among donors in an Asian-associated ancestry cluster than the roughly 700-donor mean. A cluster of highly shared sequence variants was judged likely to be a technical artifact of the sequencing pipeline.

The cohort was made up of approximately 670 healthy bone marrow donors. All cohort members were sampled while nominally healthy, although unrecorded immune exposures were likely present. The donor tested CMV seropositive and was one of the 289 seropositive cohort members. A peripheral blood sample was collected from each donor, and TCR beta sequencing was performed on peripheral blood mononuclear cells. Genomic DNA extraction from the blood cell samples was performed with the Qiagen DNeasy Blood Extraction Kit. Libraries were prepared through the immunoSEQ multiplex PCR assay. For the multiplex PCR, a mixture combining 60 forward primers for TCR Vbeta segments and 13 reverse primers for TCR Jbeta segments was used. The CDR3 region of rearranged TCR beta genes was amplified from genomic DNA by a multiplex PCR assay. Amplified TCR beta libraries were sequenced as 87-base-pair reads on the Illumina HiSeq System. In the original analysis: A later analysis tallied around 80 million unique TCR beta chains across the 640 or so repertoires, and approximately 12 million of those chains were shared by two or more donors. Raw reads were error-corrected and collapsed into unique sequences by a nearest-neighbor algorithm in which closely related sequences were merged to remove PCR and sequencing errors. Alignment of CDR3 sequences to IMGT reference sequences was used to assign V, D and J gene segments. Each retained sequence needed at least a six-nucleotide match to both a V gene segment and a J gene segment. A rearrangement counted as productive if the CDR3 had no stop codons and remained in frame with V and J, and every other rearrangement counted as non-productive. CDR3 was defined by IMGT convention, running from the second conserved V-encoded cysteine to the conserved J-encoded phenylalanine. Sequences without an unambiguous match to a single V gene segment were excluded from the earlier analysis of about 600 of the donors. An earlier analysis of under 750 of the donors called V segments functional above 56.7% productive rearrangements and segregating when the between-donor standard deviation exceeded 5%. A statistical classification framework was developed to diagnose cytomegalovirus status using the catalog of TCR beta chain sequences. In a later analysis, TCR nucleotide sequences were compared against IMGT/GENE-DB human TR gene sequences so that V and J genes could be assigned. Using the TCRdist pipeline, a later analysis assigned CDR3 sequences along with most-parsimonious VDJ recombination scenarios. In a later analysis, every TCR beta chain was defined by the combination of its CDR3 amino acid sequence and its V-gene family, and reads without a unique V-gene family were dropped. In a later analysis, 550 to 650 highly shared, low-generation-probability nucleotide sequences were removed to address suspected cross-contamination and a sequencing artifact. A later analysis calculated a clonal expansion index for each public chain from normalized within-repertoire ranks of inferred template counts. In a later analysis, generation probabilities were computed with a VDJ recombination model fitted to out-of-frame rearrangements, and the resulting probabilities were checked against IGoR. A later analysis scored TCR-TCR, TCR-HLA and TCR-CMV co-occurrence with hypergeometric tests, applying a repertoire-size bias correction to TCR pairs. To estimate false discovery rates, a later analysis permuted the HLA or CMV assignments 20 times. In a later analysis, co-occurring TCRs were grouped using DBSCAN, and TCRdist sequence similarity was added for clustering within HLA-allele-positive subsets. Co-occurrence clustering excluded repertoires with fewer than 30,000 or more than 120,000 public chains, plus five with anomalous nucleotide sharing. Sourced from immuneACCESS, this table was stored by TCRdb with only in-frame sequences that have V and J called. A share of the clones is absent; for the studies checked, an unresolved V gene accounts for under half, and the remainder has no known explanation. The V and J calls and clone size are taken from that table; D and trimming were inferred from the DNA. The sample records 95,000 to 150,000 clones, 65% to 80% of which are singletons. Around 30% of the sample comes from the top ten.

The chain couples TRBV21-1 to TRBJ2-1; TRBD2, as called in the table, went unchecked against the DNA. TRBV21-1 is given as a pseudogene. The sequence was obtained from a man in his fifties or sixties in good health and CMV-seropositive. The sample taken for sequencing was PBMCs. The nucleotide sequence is TGTGCCAGCAGCACAGGAATTACTCCGGGACTAGCGGGCCCCGGTGAGCAGTTCTTC. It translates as CASSTGITPGLAGPGEQFF.